This T cell receptor beta chain was sequenced in a study of blood T cell repertoires in COVID-19 (dated by TCRdb to between 2020 and 2021). In terms of the full investigation: Collaborator samples came from the United States, Italy and Spain and covered acute and convalescent phases of COVID-19. The prospective study material was composed of cDNA or gDNA derived from T cells, B-cell-depleted T cells, or PBMCs. Subjects who had been exposed to COVID-19, were actively infected with it, or had recovered from it provided the deeply sampled blood TCRbeta repertoires that made up the dataset. A freely available public database, intended as a resource for researchers studying the immune response to SARS-CoV-2, is where the repertoires were released. Samples came from the ongoing ImmuneRACE study (first 160 participants) plus 1,254 subjects from 6 global collaborators. A de-identified subject ID, COVID-19 status, age in years and sex were almost always included in the sample metadata. HLA class I and class II types, where available, came from metadata supplied by the sample provider rather than from assay-based typing.

Enrolling through a virtual design, the prospective study's participants ranged in age from roughly 18 to 89 years and lived across roughly 23 United States geographic areas. To assign participants to cohorts, the prospective study relied on clinical history that participants themselves reported in a screening survey and a study questionnaire. Recovered participants in ImmuneRACE Cohort 3 were defined by two consecutive negative NP/OP PCR tests, clearance by a healthcare professional, or resolution of symptoms. In the prospective study, mobile phlebotomists collected whole blood, serum and a nasopharyngeal or oropharyngeal swab from each participant. Participants in the prospective study had the option to provide additional blood draws and questionnaires over an approximately 2-month period. Before DNA extraction, prospective study blood samples were shipped either frozen or at room temperature.

The investigation overall reported the following: How much clinical and demographic metadata was included differed by source and by participant, and the metadata was provided uncurated.

TCRbeta CDR3 regions were amplified from genomic DNA by means of the immunoSEQ Assay, a bias-controlled multiplex PCR. The original methods were these. The number of nucleated cells in each sample was estimated by amplification of reference gene primers within the assay. To quantify the absolute abundance of each unique TCRbeta CDR3 rearrangement, sequence reads were collapsed and filtered. For each sample, productive Simpson clonality was calculated by taking the square root of Simpson's diversity index across productive rearrangements. In its TCRdb copy, this immuneACCESS table keeps in-frame sequences only and misses some clones. Where compared with another copy, unresolved V genes explain less than half of these, and the others have no known cause. Clone size and V and J calls were adopted from that table, with D and trimming inferred from the DNA. The sample table shows 390,000 or so clones, and just under 90% are seen once. The ten largest account for approximately 9.3% of the sample.

The CDR3 measures 13 amino acids from cysteine to phenylalanine. The only DNA kept is the CDR3, 39 bases in frame from the first base. The table lists this clone with a few counts. This receptor's antigen is unknown. The record has no base qualities; no much larger clone is one base away. The sequencing input was PBMCs or T cells enriched from blood (not recorded which). The V and J genes are TRBV21-1 and TRBJ2-3; the D call of TRBD1 is as the table states it, not checked on the DNA. TRBV21-1 counts as a pseudogene. The TCR sequence derives from a woman between 50 and 59 years old who had recovered from COVID-19. The CDR3 protein is CASTRTETDTQYF. The DNA sequence is TGTGCCAGCACACGGACAGAAACAGATACGCAGTATTTT.